This T cell receptor (beta chain) was sequenced during a study of blood T cell repertoires in COVID-19. At the level of the study: The United States, Italy and Spain provided the acute and convalescent COVID-19 samples. Nucleic acid was either cDNA or gDNA, and it came from T cells, B-cell-depleted T cells, or PBMCs.

As processed by the authors: Reference gene primers were amplified, and this amplification served to estimate nucleated cell counts. Produced via immunoSEQ multiplex PCR; TCRdb's table is partial and in-frame only. V and J calls and clone size are as listed in that table; D and trimming were resolved from the DNA. This table holds just over 250,000 clones, around nine tenths found once. The V gene end was trimmed by 3 bases and the J gene end by 5 bases; junction bases not matched to a gene: 5. CDR1 and CDR2 (germline): SGHRS, YFSETQ. There are 14 residues in the CDR3. V usage is TRBV5-1 and J usage is TRBJ2-3; 8 nucleotides match TRBD2. The sequenced sample was peripheral blood. The clonotype comes from a man aged 35 to 55 who had recovered from COVID-19. The CDR3 loop is CASSSGGAGDTQYF. The CDR3, as DNA: TGCGCCAGCAGCTCCGGGGGGGCGGGAGATACGCAGTATTTT.